Each of the 10 T cell receptor beta chains below was sequenced from the same sample in a study of shared clonotypes between healthy human individuals. Assay used: immunoSEQ multiplex PCR; TCRdb lists only in-frame clones, some missing. The sample consists of 2 million or so clones, 95% of them appearing once. The sequencing input was naive CD4+ T cells sorted from blood. Specified subset: CD45RA+ positively selected. These TCRs come from a man younger than 35 in good health.

The chain couples TRBV19 to TRBJ2-5, with 7 bases fitting TRBD1. In germline, CDR1 is LNHDA, CDR2 SQIVND (reference sequence). Trimming at V came to 1 base and at J to 2 bases, leaving 7 bases not matched to a gene. The CDR3 sequence is 16 residues long. CDR3 nucleotides: TGTGCCAGTAGTATAGCGGGGACAGTCCCACAAGAGACCCAGTACTTC. Translated: CASSIAGTVPQETQYF.

The gene calls are TRBV6-1 and TRBJ1-5; unclear D gene. CDR1 is MNHNS and CDR2 is SASEGT in the germline V gene. V was trimmed by 1 base and J by 0 bases, leaving 7 bases between them. This CDR3 contains 15 residues. The CDR3 spells CASSEGSNSNQPQHF. The CDR3 bases are TGTGCCAGCAGTGAAGGGAGTAATAGCAATCAGCCCCAGCATTTT.

V usage is TRBV28 and J usage is TRBJ1-3; 7 nucleotides match TRBD1. The CDR3 is 15 residues long. Per the germline V gene, CDR1 is MDHEN and CDR2 is SYDVKM. Losses at the gene ends were 6 bases for V and 2 bases for J; bases not matched to a gene: 7. DNA for the CDR3: TGTGCCAGCAGGAACAGGGGAAAAGCTGGAAACACCATATATTTT. Encoded protein: CASRNRGKAGNTIYF.

The chain uses TRBV6-5 and TRBJ1-1; 10 nucleotides align to TRBD1. V dropped 6 bases and J dropped 6; count of bases not matched to a gene: 10. There are 15 residues in the CDR3. Per germline, CDR1 MNHEY and CDR2 SVGAGI. Here the CDR3 DNA reads TGTGCCAGCAGCCGCAGACAGGGGGCAAGGGCTGAAGCTTTCTTT. Translation gives CASSRRQGARAEAFF.

This clone was detected once. V and J are TRBV4-3 and TRBJ2-3; 9 positions agree with TRBD1. The CDR3 covers 15 residues. Germline assignment: CDR1 LGHNA and CDR2 YSLEER. Germline trimming cut 1 base from V and 6 bases from J; bases unmatched to any gene: 5. The CDR3 protein is CASSQGPTGGDTQYF. CDR3 nucleotides: TGCGCCAGCAGCCAAGGGCCGACAGGGGGGGATACGCAGTATTTT.

The J gene is TRBJ1-5, the V gene TRBV28, with D possibly matching TRBD1 (6 bases). V lost 2 bases, J lost 7 bases, and 18 bases lay in between. The CDR3 is made up of 16 amino acids. Germline V gene lookup returns CDR1 MDHEN and CDR2 SYDVKM. The CDR3 loop reads CASSLLGWGRDQPQHF. The CDR3 nucleotides are TGTGCCAGCAGTTTACTCGGCTGGGGGCGAGACCAGCCCCAGCATTTT.

The J gene is TRBJ2-7, the V gene TRBV10-2; no definite D call. Germline CDR1 WSHSY, CDR2 SAAADI. V gave up 2 bases and J gave up 5 bases, with 7 bases separating them. This CDR3 comprises 12 residues. CDR3 protein: CASSEGIHEQYF. In DNA, the CDR3 is TGCGCCAGCAGTGAGGGTATCCACGAGCAGTACTTC.

The genes are TRBV11-2 and TRBJ1-5, with TRBD1 matching 8 bases. The CDR3 contains 18 residues. Germline trimming cut 4 bases from V and 4 bases from J; bases unmatched to any gene: 15. Germline V gives CDR1 SGHAT, CDR2 FQNNGV. The CDR3 DNA sequence: TGTGCCAGCAGCTCCTATCGACCGACAGGGGAGGGGAATCAGCCCCAGCATTTT. As protein: CASSSYRPTGEGNQPQHF.

This sequence joins TRBV6-1 and TRBJ1-1; no clear D. Per germline, CDR1 MNHNS and CDR2 SASEGT. The CDR3 contains 17 residues. The V gene lost 1 base and the J gene lost 2 bases, with 17 bases spanning the gap. CDR3 sequence (DNA): TGTGCCAGCAGTGAAGTGGCTTTTTGGACGGGAAACACTGAAGCTTTCTTT. It translates to CASSEVAFWTGNTEAFF.

This sequence joins TRBV6-4 and TRBJ2-2; no firm D call. Per germline, CDR1 MRHNA and CDR2 SNTAGT. CDR3 size: 16 residues. Between the trimmed V and J ends, which lost 4 bases and 0 bases, there was a span of 12 bases. In nucleotides, the CDR3 is TGTGCCAGCAGTGTCAATAGCAGAGCGAACACCGGGGAGCTGTTTTTT. This sequence encodes CASSVNSRANTGELFF.